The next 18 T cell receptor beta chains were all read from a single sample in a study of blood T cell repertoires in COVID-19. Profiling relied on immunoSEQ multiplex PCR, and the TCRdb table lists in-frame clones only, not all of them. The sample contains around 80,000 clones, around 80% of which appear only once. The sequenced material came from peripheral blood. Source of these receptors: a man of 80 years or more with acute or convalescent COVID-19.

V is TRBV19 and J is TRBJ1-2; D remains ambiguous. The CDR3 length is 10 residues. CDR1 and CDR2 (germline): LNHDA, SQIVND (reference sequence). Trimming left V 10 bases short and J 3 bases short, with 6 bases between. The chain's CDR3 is CATLDYGYTF. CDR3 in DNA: TGTGCCACGTTAGACTATGGCTACACCTTC.

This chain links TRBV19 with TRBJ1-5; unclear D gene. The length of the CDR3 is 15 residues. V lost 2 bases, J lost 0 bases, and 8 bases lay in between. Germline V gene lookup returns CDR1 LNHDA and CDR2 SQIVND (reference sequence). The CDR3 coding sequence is TGTGCCAGTAGTATAAGTGAGAATAGCAATCAGCCCCAGCATTTT. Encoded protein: CASSISENSNQPQHF.

CDR3 protein: CAWIGQGVGNTIYF. Here the CDR3 DNA reads TGTGCCTGGATCGGACAGGGAGTTGGAAACACCATATATTTT. The V gene is TRBV30, the J gene TRBJ1-3; 8 nucleotides line up with TRBD1. V was clipped by 4 bases and J by 3 bases; unmatched bases: 5. CDR1 GTSNPN and CDR2 SVGIG come from the germline V gene (reference sequence). This CDR3 spans 14 amino acids.

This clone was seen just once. This CDR3 is CAISGGTGATNEKLFF. For the CDR3, the DNA is TGTGCCATCAGTGGTGGGACAGGGGCAACTAATGAAAAACTGTTTTTT. This chain connects TRBV10-3 to TRBJ1-4, with 10 bases aligning to TRBD1. Germline assignment: CDR1 ENHRY and CDR2 SYGVKD. The CDR3 covers 16 residues. V was pared by 4 bases and J by 0 bases, with 2 bases of the junction left unmatched.

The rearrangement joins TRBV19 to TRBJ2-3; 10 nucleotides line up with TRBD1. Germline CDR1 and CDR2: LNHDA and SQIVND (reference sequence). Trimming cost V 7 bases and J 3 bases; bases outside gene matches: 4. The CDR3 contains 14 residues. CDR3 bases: TGTGCCAGTATCCCGGGACAGGGGACAGATACGCAGTATTTT. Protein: CASIPGQGTDTQYF. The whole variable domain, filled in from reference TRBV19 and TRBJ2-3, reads DGGITQSPKYLFRKEGQNVTLSCEQNLNHDAMYWYRQDPGQGLRLIYYSQIVNDFQKGDIAEGYSVSREKKESFPLTVTSAQKNPTAFYLCASIPGQGTDTQYFGPGTRLTVL.

The CDR3 loop is CASSDENSPLHF. The CDR3 bases are TGCGCCAGCAGTGATGAGAATTCACCCCTCCACTTT. This chain joins TRBV10-2 and TRBJ1-6; no clear D gene. Germline CDR1 and CDR2: WSHSY and SAAADI. The V end was cut by 3 bases, the J end by 7 bases, with 4 bases between. CDR3 length: 12 residues.

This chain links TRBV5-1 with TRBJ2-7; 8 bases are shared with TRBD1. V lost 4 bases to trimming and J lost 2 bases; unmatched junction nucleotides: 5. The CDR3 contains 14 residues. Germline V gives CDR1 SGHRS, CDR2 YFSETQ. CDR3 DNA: TGCGCCAGCAGCCCCGACAGGGGCCCCTACGAGCAGTACTTC. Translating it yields CASSPDRGPYEQYF.

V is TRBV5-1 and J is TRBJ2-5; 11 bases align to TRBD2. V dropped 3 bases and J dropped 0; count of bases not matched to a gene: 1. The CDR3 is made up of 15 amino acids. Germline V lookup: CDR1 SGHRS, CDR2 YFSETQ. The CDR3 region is CASSSSGGYQETQYF. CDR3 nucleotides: TGCGCCAGCAGCTCTAGCGGGGGGTACCAAGAGACCCAGTACTTC.

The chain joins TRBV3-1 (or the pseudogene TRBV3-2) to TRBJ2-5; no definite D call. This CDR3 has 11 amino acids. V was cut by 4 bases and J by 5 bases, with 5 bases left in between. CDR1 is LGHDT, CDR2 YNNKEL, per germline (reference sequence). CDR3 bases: TGTGCCAGCAGCCTCGAGGAGACCCAGTACTTC. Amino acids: CASSLEETQYF.

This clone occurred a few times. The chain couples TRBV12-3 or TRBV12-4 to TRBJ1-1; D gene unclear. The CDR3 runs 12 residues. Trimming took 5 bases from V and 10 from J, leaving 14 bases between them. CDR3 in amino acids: CASSNSPAAAFF. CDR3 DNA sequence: TGTGCCAGCAGTAATAGCCCCGCAGCAGCTTTCTTT.

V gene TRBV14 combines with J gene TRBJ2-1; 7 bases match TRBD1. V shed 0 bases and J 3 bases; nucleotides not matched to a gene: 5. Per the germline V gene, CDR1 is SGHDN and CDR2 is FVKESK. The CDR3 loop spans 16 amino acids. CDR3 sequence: CASSQDQNRGYNEQFF. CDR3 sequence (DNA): TGTGCCAGCAGCCAAGATCAGAACAGGGGCTACAATGAGCAGTTCTTC.

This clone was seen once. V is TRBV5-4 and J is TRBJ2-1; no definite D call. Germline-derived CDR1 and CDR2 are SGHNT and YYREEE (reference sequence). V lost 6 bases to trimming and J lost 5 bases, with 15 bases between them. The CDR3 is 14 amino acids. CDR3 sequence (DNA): TGTGCCAGCACGCAAACCAACAGAGACAATGAGCAGTTCTTC. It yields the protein CASTQTNRDNEQFF.

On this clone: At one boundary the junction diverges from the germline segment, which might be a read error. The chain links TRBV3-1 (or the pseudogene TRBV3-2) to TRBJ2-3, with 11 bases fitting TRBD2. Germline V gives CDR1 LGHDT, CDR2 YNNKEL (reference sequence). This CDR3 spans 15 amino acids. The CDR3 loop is CASSPLSGGAATQYF. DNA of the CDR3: TGTGCTAGCAGCCCTCTTAGCGGGGGGGCCGCTACGCAGTATTTT.

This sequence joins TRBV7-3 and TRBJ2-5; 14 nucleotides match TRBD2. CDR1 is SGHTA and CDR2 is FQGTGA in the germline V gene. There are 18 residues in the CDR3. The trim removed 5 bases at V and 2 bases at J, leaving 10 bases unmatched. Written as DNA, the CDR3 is TGTGCCAGCAGCCTTCAGCCCGGGACTAGCGGGGGACAAGAGACCCAGTACTTC. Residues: CASSLQPGTSGGQETQYF.

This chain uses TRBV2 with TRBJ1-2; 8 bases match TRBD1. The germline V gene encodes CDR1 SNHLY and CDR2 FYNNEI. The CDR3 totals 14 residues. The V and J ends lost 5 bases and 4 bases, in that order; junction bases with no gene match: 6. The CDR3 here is CASSNRDRTYGYTF. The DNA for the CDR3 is TGTGCCAGCAGTAACCGGGACAGGACCTATGGCTACACCTTC.

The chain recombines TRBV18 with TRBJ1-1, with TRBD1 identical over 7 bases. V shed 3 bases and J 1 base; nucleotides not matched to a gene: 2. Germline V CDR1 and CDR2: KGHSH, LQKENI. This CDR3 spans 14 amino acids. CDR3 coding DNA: TGTGCCAGCTCACCCGACAGGGCGAACACTGAAGCTTTCTTT. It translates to CASSPDRANTEAFF.

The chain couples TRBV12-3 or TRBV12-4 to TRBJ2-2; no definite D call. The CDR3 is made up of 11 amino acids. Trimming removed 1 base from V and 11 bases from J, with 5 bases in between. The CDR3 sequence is CASSLGQELFF. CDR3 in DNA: TGTGCCAGCAGTTTAGGTCAAGAGCTGTTTTTT.

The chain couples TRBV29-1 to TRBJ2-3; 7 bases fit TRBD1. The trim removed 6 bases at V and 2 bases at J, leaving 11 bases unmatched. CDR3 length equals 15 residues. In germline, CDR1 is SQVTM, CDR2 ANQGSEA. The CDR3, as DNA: TGCAGCGTAATACTTTTTGGGACAGTCACAGATACGCAGTATTTT. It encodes CSVILFGTVTDTQYF.